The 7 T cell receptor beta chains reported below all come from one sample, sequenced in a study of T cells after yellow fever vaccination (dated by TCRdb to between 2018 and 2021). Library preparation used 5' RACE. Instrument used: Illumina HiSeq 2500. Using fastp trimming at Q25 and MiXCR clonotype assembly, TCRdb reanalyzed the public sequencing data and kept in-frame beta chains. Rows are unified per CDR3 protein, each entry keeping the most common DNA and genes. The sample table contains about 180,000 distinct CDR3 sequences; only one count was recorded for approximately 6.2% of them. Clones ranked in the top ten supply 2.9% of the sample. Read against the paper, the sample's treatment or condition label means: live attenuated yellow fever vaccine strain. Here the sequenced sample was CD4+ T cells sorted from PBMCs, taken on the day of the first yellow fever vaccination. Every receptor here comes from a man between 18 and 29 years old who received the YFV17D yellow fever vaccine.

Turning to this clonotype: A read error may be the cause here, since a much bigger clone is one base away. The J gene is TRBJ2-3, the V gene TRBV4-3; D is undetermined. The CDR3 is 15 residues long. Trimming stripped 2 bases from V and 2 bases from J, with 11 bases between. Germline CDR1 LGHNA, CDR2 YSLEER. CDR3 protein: CASSQRRAITDTQYF. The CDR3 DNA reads TGCGCCAGCAGCCAAAGAAGGGCTATCACAGATACGCAGTATTTT.

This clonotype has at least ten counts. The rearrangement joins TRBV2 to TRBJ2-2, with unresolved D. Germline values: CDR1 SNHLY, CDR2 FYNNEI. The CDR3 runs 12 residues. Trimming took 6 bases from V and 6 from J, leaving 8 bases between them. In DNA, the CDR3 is TGTGCCAGCAGCGGGTGGCCCGGGGAGCTGTTTTTT. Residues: CASSGWPGELFF.

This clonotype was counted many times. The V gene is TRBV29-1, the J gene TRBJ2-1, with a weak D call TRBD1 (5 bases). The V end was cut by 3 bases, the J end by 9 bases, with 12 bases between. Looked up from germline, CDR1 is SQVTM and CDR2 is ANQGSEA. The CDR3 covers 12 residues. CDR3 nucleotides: TGCAGCGTTGATTGGACATTTTCTGAGCAGTTCTTC. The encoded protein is CSVDWTFSEQFF.

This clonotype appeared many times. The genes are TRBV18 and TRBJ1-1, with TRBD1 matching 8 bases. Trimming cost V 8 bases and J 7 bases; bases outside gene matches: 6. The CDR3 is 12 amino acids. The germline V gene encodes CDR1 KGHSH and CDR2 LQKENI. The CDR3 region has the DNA TGTGCCAGCAAGACAGGGGCTAATGAAGCTTTCTTT. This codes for CASKTGANEAFF.

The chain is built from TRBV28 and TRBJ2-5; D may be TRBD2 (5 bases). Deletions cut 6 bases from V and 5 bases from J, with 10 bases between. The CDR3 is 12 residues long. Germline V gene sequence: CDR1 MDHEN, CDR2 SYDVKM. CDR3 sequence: CASRRGWETQYF. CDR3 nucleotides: TGTGCCAGCAGGAGAGGGTGGGAGACCCAGTACTTC.

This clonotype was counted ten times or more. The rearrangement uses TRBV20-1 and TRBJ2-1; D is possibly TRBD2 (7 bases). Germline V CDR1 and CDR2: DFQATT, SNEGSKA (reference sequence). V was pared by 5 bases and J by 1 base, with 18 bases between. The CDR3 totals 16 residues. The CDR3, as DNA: TGCAGTGCTCAGATCTTCGAGGGGGGGTCCTACAATGAGCAGTTCTTC. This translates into CSAQIFEGGSYNEQFF.

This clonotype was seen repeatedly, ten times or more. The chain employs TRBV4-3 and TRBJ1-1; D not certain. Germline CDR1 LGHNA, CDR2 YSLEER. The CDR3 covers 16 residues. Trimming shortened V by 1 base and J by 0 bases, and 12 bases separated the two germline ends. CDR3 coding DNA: TGCGCCAGCAGCCAAGTTCCAGTTCGTATGAACACTGAAGCTTTCTTT. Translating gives CASSQVPVRMNTEAFF.